Below, 2 T cell receptor beta chains from the same sample are listed, as sequenced in a study of blood T cell repertoires in COVID-19. Sequenced by immunoSEQ multiplex PCR; TCRdb stores in-frame clones only, minus some. This table holds some 87,000 clones, 80% to 95% found once. The sequenced sample was peripheral blood. All receptors come from a woman aged 60-75 years with active COVID-19.

DNA for the CDR3: TGCGCCAGCAGCTTGGAAGCAGGGTCTGAAGCTTTCTTT. Amino acid sequence: CASSLEAGSEAFF. The rearrangement links TRBV5-1 to TRBJ1-1, with D tentatively TRBD1 (5 bases). V dropped 0 bases and J dropped 6 bases, with 9 bases sitting between them. CDR1 is SGHRS, CDR2 YFSETQ, per germline. The CDR3 is made up of 13 amino acids. Using reference TRBV5-1 and TRBJ1-1 for the parts outside the CDR3, the full variable domain is KAGVTQTPRYLIKTRGQQVTLSCSPISGHRSVSWYQQTPGQGLQFLFEYFSETQRNKGNFPGRFSGRQFSNSRSEMNVSTLELGDSALYLCASSLEAGSEAFFGQGTRLTVV.

CDR3 residues: CASRRDRANTDTQYF. Written as DNA, the CDR3 is TGTGCCAGCAGACGGGACAGGGCGAACACAGATACGCAGTATTTT. V and J are TRBV28 and TRBJ2-3, with TRBD1 matching over 9 bases. The CDR3 length is 15 residues. Germline V lookup: CDR1 MDHEN, CDR2 SYDVKM. V shed 6 bases, J shed 2 bases, and the junction held 6 bases outside the gene matches.